The present TCR beta chain was sequenced within a study of technical replicates of blood from several donors. Sequencing was performed with immunoSEQ multiplex PCR; in TCRdb, only in-frame clones are kept and a portion is missing. There are 66,000 or so clones in the sample; 85% to 90% occur only once, and about 4.6% lies in the top ten. V shed 4 bases, J shed 1 base, and the junction held 2 bases outside the gene matches. The CDR3 is 14 amino acids. CDR1 and CDR2 (germline): SQVTM, ANQGSEA. This clone was counted a few times. Sequencing was performed on PBMCs. The receptor was isolated from a human donor in good health. Some clones in this sample may be carry-over from other donors' samples. The chain joins TRBV29-1 to TRBJ2-2; 8 bases line up with TRBD1. Here the CDR3 DNA reads TGCAGCGTTGGGGACAGGTGGAACACCGGGGAGCTGTTTTTT. Protein sequence: CSVGDRWNTGELFF.